This entry concerns a single TCR beta chain. Antigen unknown. Relative to the germline gene, one junction end is altered; a read error may explain this. These data belong to a study of tumor-infiltrating lymphocytes in glioblastoma multiforme. Study-level findings and limits: Clone frequencies may be distorted by unequal TCR transcripts per cell. Just one glioblastoma patient contributed to the TCR-mutation comparison. The T cells in this sample were not sorted into functional subsets.

TCRB libraries came from RNA via three nested multiplex PCR rounds. A C-beta primer primed TCRB cDNA from roughly 0.51 ug RNA. TCRdb called the multiplex PCR reads again in MiXCR, with one record for every CDR3 protein. Of more than 9,000 distinct CDR3 sequences in the sample, about 66% were seen once. The clonotype originates from a male donor with glioblastoma. The sequenced sample consisted of brain tumor tissue.

The CDR3 DNA sequence: TGTGCCAGCAGTGAGTCGCTTGGGGGAGTTCACCCATCTAGCACAGATACGCAGTATTTT. Translated, it gives CASSESLGGVHPSSTDTQYF. The chain combines TRBV10-3 with TRBJ2-3; D is possibly TRBD1 or TRBD2 (5 bases each). Germline CDR1 ENHRY, CDR2 SYGVKD. The CDR3 is 20 amino acids.